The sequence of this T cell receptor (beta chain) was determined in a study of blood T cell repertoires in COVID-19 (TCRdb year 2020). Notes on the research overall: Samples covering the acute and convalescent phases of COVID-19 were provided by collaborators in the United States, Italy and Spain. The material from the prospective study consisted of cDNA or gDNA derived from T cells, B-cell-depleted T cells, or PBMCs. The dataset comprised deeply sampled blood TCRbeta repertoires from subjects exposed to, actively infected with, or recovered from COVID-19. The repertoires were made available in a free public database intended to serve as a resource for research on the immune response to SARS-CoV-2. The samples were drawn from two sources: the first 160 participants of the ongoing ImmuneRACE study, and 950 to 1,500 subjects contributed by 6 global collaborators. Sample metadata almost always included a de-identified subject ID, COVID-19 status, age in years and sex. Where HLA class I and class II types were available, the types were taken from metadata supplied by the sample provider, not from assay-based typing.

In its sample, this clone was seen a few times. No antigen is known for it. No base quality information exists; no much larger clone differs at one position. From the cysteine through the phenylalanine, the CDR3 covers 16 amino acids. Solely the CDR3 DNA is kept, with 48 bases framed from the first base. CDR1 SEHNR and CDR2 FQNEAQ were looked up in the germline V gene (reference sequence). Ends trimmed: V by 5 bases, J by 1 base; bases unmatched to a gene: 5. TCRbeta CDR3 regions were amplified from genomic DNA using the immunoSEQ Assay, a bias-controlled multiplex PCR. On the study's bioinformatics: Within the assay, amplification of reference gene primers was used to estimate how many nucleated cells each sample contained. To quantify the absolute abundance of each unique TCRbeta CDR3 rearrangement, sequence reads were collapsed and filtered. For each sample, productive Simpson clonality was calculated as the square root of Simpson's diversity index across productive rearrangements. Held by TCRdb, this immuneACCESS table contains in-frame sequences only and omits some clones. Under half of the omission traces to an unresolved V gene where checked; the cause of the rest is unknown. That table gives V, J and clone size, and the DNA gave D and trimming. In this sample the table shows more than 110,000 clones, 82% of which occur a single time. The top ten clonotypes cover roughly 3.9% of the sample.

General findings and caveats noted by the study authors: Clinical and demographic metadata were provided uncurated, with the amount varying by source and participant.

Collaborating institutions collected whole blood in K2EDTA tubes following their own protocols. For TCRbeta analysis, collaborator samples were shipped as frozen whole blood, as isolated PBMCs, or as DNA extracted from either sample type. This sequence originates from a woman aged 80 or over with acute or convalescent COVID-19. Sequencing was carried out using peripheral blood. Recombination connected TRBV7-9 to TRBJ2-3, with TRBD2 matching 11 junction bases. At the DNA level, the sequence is TGTGCCAGCAGCCAAGGACTAGCGGGTCGCACAGATACGCAGTATTTT. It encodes CASSQGLAGRTDTQYF.